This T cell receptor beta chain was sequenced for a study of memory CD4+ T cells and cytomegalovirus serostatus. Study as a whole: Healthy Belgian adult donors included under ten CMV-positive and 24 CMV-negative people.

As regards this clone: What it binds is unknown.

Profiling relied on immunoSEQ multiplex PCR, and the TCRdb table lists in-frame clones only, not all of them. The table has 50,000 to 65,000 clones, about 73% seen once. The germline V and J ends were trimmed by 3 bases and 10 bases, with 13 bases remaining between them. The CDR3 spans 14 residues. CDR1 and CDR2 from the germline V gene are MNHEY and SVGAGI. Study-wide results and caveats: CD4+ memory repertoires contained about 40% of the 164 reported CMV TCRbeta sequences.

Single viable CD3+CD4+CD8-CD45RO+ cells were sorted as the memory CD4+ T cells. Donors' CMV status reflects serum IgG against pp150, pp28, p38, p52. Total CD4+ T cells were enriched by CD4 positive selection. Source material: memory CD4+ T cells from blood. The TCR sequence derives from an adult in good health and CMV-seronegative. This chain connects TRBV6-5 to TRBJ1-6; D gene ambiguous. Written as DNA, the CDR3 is TGTGCCAGCAGTTATCAAGGGTTTGAGTCACCCCTCCACTTT. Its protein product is CASSYQGFESPLHF.